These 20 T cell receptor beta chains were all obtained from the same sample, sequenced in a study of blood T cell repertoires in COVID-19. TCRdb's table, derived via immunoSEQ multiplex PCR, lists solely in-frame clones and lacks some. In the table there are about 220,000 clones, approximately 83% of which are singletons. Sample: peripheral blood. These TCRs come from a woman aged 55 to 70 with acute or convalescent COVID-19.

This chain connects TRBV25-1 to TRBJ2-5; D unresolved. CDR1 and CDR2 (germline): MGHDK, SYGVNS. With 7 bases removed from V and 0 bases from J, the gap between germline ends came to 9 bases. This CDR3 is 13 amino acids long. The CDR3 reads CASTPGYQETQYF. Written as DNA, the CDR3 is TGTGCCAGCACCCCCGGTTACCAAGAGACCCAGTACTTC.

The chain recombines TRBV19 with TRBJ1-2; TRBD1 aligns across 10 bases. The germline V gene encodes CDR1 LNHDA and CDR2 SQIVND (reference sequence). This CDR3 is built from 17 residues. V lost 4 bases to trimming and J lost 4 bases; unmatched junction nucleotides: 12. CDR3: CASSTNRDRGSTYGYTF. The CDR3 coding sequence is TGTGCCAGTAGTACAAACCGGGACAGGGGATCCACCTATGGCTACACCTTC. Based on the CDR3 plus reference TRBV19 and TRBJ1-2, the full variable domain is DGGITQSPKYLFRKEGQNVTLSCEQNLNHDAMYWYRQDPGQGLRLIYYSQIVNDFQKGDIAEGYSVSREKKESFPLTVTSAQKNPTAFYLCASSTNRDRGSTYGYTFGSGTRLTVV.

CDR3 amino acids: CASSSDPGEGNTEAFF. CDR3 sequence (DNA): TGTGCCAGCAGTTCCGACCCGGGTGAGGGGAACACTGAAGCTTTCTTT. The chain combines TRBV27 with TRBJ1-1; no clear D. The CDR3 is 16 amino acids. CDR1 and CDR2 from the germline V gene are MNHEY and SMNVEV (reference sequence). Trimming stripped 4 bases from V and 1 base from J, with 16 bases between.

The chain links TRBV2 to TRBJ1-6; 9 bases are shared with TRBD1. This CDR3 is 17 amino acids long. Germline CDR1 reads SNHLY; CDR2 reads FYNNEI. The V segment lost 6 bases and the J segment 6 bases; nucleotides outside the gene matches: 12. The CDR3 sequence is CASRDQTQGAGNSPLHF. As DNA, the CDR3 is TGTGCCAGCAGGGACCAAACACAGGGGGCGGGTAATTCACCCCTCCACTTT.

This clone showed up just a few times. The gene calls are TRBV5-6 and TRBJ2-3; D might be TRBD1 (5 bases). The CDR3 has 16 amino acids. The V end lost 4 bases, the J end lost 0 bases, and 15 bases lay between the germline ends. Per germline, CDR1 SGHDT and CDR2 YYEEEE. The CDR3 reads CASSIKTASSTDTQYF. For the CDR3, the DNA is TGTGCCAGCAGCATCAAGACAGCCTCTAGCACAGATACGCAGTATTTT.

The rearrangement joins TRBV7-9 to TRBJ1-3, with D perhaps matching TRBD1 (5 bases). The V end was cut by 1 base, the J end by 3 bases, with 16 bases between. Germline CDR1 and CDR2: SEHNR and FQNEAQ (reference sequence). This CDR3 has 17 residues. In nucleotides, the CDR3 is TGTGCCAGCAGCTTAGGATGGGCGCCAGGGATTGGAAACACCATATATTTT. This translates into CASSLGWAPGIGNTIYF.

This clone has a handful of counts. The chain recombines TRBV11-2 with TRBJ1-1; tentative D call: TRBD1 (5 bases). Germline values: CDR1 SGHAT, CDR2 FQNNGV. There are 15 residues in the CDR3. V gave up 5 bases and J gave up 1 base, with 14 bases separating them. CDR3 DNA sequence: TGTGCCAGCAGCCTTTCACAGGTGAAGAACACTGAAGCTTTCTTT. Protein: CASSLSQVKNTEAFF.

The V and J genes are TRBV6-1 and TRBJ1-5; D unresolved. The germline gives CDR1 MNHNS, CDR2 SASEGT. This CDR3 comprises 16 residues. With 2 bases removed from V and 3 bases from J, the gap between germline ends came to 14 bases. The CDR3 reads CASSEIGLRDNQPQHF. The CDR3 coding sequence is TGTGCCAGCAGTGAAATAGGACTCCGGGACAATCAGCCCCAGCATTTT.

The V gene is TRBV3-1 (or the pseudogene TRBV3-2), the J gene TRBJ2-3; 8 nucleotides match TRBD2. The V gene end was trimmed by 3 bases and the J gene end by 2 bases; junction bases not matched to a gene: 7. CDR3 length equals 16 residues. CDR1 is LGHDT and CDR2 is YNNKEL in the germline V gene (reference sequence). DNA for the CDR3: TGTGCCAGCAGCCATAGGCGCGGGGGGCTCACAGATACGCAGTATTTT. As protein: CASSHRRGGLTDTQYF.

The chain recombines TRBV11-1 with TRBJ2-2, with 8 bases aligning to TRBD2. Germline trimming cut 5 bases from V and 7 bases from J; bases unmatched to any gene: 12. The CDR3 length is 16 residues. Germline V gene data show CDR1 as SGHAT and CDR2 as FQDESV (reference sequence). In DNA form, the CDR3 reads TGTGCCAGCAGCCCCGCCCGGGGGGGCAGGGACGGGGAGCTGTTTTTT. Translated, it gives CASSPARGGRDGELFF.

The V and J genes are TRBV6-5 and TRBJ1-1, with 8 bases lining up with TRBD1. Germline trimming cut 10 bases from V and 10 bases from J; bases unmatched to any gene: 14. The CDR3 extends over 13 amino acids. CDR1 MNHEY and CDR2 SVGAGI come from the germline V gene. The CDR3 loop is CATRQTGAPGAFF. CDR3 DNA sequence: TGTGCCACCAGACAGACAGGGGCCCCTGGAGCTTTCTTT.

The CDR3 protein is CASSQSQVYSPLHF. CDR3 nucleotide sequence: TGTGCCAGCAGCCAATCCCAGGTCTACTCACCCCTCCACTTT. This chain uses TRBV14 with TRBJ1-6, with unresolved D. V was shortened by 2 bases and J by 10 bases, with 12 bases between the two germline ends. CDR1 and CDR2 (germline): SGHDN, FVKESK. CDR3 length: 14 residues.

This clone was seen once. The CDR3 sequence is CASSLVGVSGGSYEQYF. CDR3 DNA: TGTGCCAGCAGCTTAGTAGGTGTATCAGGGGGTTCCTACGAGCAGTACTTC. This chain links TRBV7-2 with TRBJ2-7; TRBD1 matches 7 bases. Per the germline V gene, CDR1 is SGHTA and CDR2 is FQGNSA. V lost 1 base to trimming and J lost 1 base; unmatched junction nucleotides: 10. The CDR3 is 17 residues long.

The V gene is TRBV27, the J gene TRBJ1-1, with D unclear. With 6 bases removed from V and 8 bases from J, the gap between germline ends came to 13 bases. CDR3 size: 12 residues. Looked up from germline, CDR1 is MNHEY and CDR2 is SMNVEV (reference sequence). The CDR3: CASRRSSQEAFF. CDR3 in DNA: TGTGCCAGCAGGCGATCAAGCCAAGAAGCTTTCTTT.

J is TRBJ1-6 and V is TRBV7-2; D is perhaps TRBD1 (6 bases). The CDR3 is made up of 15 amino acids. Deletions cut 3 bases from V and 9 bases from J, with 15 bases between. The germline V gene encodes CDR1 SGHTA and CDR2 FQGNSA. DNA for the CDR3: TGTGCCAGCAGCTTTAATGCTCCAGGGGCTTCACCCCTCCACTTT. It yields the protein CASSFNAPGASPLHF.

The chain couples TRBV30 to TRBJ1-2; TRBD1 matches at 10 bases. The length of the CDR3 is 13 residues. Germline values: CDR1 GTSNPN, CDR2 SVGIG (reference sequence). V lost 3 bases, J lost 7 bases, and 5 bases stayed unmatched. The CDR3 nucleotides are TGTGCCTGGAGGGGACAGGGGAGTACTGGCTACACCTTC. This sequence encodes CAWRGQGSTGYTF.

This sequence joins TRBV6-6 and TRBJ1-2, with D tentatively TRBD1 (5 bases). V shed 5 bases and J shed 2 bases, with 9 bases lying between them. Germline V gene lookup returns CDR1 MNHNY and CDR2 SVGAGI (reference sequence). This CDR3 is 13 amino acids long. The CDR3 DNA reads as TGTGCCAGCAGTCCCGACAGCAACTATGGCTACACCTTC. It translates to CASSPDSNYGYTF.

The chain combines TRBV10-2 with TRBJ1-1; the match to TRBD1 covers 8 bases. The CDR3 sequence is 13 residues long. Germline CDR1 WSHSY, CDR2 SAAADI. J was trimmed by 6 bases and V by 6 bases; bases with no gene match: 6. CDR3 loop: CASRIQGASEAFF. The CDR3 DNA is TGCGCCAGCAGGATCCAGGGGGCGTCTGAAGCTTTCTTT.

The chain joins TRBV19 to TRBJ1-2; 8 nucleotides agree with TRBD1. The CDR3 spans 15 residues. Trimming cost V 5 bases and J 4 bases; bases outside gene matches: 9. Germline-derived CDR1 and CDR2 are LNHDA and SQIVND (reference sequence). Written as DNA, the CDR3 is TGTGCCAGTAGTCACGTTTCAGGGGGCGTCTATGGCTACACCTTC. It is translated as CASSHVSGGVYGYTF.

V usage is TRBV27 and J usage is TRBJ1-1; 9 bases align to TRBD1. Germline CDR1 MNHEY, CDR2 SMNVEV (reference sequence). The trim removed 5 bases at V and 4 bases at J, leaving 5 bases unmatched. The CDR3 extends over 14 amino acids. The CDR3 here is CASSLGQGSTEAFF. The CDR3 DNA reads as TGTGCCAGCAGTCTTGGACAGGGGAGCACTGAAGCTTTCTTT.